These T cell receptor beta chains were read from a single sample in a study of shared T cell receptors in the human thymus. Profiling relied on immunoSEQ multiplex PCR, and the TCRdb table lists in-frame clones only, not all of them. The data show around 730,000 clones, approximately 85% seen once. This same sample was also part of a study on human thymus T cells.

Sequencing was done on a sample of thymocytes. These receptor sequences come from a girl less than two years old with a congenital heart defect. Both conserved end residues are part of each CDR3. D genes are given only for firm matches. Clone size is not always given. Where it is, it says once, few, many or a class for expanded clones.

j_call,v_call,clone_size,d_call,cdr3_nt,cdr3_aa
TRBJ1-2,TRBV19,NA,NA,TGTGCCAGTACCTCCGGGGGGGTGGACTATGGCTACACCTTC,CASTSGGVDYGYTF
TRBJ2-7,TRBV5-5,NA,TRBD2,TGTGCCAGCAGCTGGGCCCAGCGGGGGGGCGACGAGCAGTACTTC,CASSWAQRGGDEQYF
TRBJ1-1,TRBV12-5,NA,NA,TGTGCTAGTGGGAATGACCGGGACACGAACACTGAAGCTTTCTTT,CASGNDRDTNTEAFF
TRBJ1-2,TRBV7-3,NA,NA,TGTGCCAGCAGCCCCGGGATAGCCCAGCGATATGGCTACACCTTC,CASSPGIAQRYGYTF
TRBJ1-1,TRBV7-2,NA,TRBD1,TGTGCCAGCAGCTATCCCAGGGACAGAAAGAACACTGAAGCTTTCTTT,CASSYPRDRKNTEAFF
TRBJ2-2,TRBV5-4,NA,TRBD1,TGTGCCAGCAGGTATACCGGGACAGGGAACACCGGGGAGCTGTTTTTT,CASRYTGTGNTGELFF
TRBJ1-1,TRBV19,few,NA,TGTGCCAGTAGTATGGGGAGGGCGATGGCTGAAGCTTTCTTT,CASSMGRAMAEAFF
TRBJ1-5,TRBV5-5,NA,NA,TGTGCCAGCAGCATCCAAAATCAGCCCCAGCATTTT,CASSIQNQPQHF
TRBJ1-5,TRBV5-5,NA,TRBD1,TGTGCCAGCAGCTTGGTATTATGGACAGGGCTCGGGGGCCAGCCCCAGCATTTT,CASSLVLWTGLGGQPQHF
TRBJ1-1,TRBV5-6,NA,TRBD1,TGTGCCAGCAGCTGGATCCCCGGACAGGGTAGGGGGAACACTGAAGCTTTCTTT,CASSWIPGQGRGNTEAFF
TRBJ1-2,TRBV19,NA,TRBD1,TGTGCCAGTAGTAGGGACAGGGTCTATGGCTACACCTTC,CASSRDRVYGYTF
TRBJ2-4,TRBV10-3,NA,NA,TGTGCCATCAGTGAGTCGAGGACAAGAGCCAAAAACATTCAGTACTTC,CAISESRTRAKNIQYF
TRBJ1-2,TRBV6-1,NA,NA,TGTGCCAGCAGTGAACCAGGGTTAGCTAACTATGGCTACACCTTC,CASSEPGLANYGYTF
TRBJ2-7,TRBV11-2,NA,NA,TGTGCCAGCGTAGAGGGTTGGGACTACGAGCAGTACTTC,CASVEGWDYEQYF
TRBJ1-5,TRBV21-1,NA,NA,TGTGCCAGCAGCAGGAGACAGACTAGCAATCAGCCCCAGCATTTT,CASSRRQTSNQPQHF
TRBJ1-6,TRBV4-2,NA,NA,TGTGCCAGCAGCCAGCTCCCCAGAAGCTCCTATAATTCACCCCTCCACTTT,CASSQLPRSSYNSPLHF
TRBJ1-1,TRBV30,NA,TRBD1,TGTGCCTGGAGTGTTGGGATTCAGGGGGTGAATGACACTGAAGCTTTCTTT,CAWSVGIQGVNDTEAFF
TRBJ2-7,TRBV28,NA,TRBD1,TGTGCCAGCAGTTTTAGGCGGGAGACAGGGGGCTACGAGCAGTACTTC,CASSFRRETGGYEQYF
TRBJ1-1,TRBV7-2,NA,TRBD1,TGTGCCAGCAGCTCCGACAGGGACCTCACTGAAGCTTTCTTT,CASSSDRDLTEAFF
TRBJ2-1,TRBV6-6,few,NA,TGTGCCAGCAGTTACAGGTCGGCGGGGGCTCACAATGAGCAGTTCTTC,CASSYRSAGAHNEQFF
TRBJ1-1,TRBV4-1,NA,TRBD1,TGCGCCAGCAGCCGAAACAACAGGGGTTTGGGCTTGAACACTGAAGCTTTCTTT,CASSRNNRGLGLNTEAFF
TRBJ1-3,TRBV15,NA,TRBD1,TGTGCCACCAGCAGAGAGTTCGACAGGGAATGGAGGAACACCATATATTTT,CATSREFDREWRNTIYF
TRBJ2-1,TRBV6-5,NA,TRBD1,TGTGCCAGCAAAACAGGGGCGACGGGCAATGAGCAGTTCTTC,CASKTGATGNEQFF
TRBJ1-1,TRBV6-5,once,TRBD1,TGTGCCAGCAGACGACAGGGGGGGAACACTGAAGCTTTCTTT,CASRRQGGNTEAFF
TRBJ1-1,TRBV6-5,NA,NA,TGTGCCAGCAGTTACTCAGGACGACAGACGAACACTGAAGCTTTCTTT,CASSYSGRQTNTEAFF
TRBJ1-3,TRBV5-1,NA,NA,TGCGCCAGCAGTGCGGGCGGAGGTTCTCGAAACACCATATATTTT,CASSAGGGSRNTIYF
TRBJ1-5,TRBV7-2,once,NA,TGTGCCAGCAGCTTAGATGGGTTTGGGCTAAATCAGCCCCAGCATTTT,CASSLDGFGLNQPQHF
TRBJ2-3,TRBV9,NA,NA,TGTGCCAGCAGCGTATCCTTGAGGACCTCTGACAGCCAACTTAGCACAGATACGCAGTATTTT,CASSVSLRTSDSQLSTDTQYF
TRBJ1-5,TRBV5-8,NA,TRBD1,TGTGCCAGCAGCTTCCGGGACAGGGGGCTTCGAGGGCCCCAGCATTTT,CASSFRDRGLRGPQHF
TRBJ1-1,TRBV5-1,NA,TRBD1,TGCGCCAGCTCCCTTGACAGGGGCCCCCGGGAAGCTTTCTTT,CASSLDRGPREAFF
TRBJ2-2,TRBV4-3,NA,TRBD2,TGCGCCAGCAGCCAACGCTTCATTAGGGACTACGAATCCTCACCCGACCGGGAGCTGTTTTTT,CASSQRFIRDYESSPDRELFF
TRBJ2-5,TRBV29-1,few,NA,TGCAGCGGGCGGACGGTGGAGGGAGAGACCCAGTACTTC,CSGRTVEGETQYF
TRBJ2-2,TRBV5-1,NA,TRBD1,TGCGCCAGCAGCTTGACAGGGGGGACCGGGGAGCTGTTTTTT,CASSLTGGTGELFF
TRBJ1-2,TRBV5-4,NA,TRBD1,TGTGCCAGCAGCCCAGGGACAGGGGTTACCTATGGCTACACCTTC,CASSPGTGVTYGYTF
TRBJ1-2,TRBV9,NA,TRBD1,TGTGCCAGCAGCGGGGATCTGGCCGGGACAGGGAACTATGGCTACACCTTC,CASSGDLAGTGNYGYTF
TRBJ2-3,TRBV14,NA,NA,TGTGCCAGCAGCCCCCCGCCCGAGGGGGGGAGCACAGATACGCAGTATTTT,CASSPPPEGGSTDTQYF
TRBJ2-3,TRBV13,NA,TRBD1,TGTGCCAGCAGCTTTCAGGACAGGGGCACAGATACGCAGTATTTT,CASSFQDRGTDTQYF